This T cell receptor beta chain comes out of a study of cytomegalovirus exposure and HLA in healthy donors. Study-wide points: Across donors, most TCRs were seen rarely, yet some public ones were widespread. At a 0.05 false discovery rate, a later analysis found 18,000 or so TCR beta sequences to be associated with HLA alleles.

Remarks on this clone: No antigen is known for it.

A multiplex PCR was run with 60 Vbeta primers and 13 Jbeta primers. TCRdb's table, derived via immunoSEQ multiplex PCR, lists solely in-frame clones and lacks some. The sample holds about 250,000 clones, 85% seen once. CDR3 length: 15 amino acids. The trim removed 4 bases at V and 4 bases at J, leaving 5 bases unmatched. Germline values: CDR1 SGHRS, CDR2 YFSETQ. The rearrangement uses TRBV5-1 and TRBJ2-7; TRBD2 matches at 13 bases. Material: PBMCs. The source is a girl aged 2 to 10 in good health and CMV-seronegative. CDR3 sequence reads: CASSPGLAGRYEQYF. Here the CDR3 DNA reads TGCGCCAGCAGCCCGGGACTAGCGGGAAGGTACGAGCAGTACTTC.